The source of this TCR beta chain is a study of blood T cell repertoires in COVID-19 (dated by TCRdb to the early 2020s). A note on the overall study: Samples covering the acute and convalescent phases of COVID-19 were provided by collaborators in the United States, Italy and Spain. A de-identified subject ID, COVID-19 status, age in years and sex were almost always included in the sample metadata. A freely available public database, intended as a resource for researchers studying the immune response to SARS-CoV-2, is where the repertoires were released. Subjects who had been exposed to COVID-19, were actively infected with it, or had recovered from it provided the deeply sampled blood TCRbeta repertoires that made up the dataset. The samples were drawn from two sources: the first 160 participants of the ongoing ImmuneRACE study, and some 1,300 subjects contributed by 6 global collaborators. Where HLA class I and class II types were available, the types were taken from metadata supplied by the sample provider, not from assay-based typing. The material from the prospective study consisted of cDNA or gDNA derived from T cells, B-cell-depleted T cells, or PBMCs.

Collaborating institutions collected whole blood in K2EDTA tubes following their own protocols. For TCRbeta analysis, collaborators shipped samples in one of three forms: frozen whole blood, isolated PBMCs, or DNA extracted from either of those sample types. About this clone: Its antigen is unknown. No quality values exist for individual bases; no much larger clone is one base distant.

Points the paper makes about the study in general: How much clinical and demographic metadata was included differed by source and by participant, and the metadata was provided uncurated.

V is reduced by 1 base and J by 6 bases, leaving a spacing of 18 bases between them. The CDR1 and CDR2 encoded by the germline V gene (reference sequence) are LNHNV and YYDKDF. Reading from cysteine to phenylalanine, the CDR3 counts 16 amino acids. Only the CDR3 DNA stays, 48 bases, in frame from base 1. TCRbeta CDR3 regions were amplified from genomic DNA using the immunoSEQ Assay, a bias-controlled multiplex PCR. Per the source publication's procedure: Within the assay, amplification of reference gene primers was used to estimate how many nucleated cells each sample contained. To quantify the absolute abundance of each unique TCRbeta CDR3 rearrangement, sequence reads were collapsed and filtered. For each sample, productive Simpson clonality was calculated as the square root of Simpson's diversity index across productive rearrangements. Not all clones reach the TCRdb copy of this immuneACCESS table, which keeps in-frame sequences only. Checked studies attribute under half of the gap to unresolved V genes and leave the rest unexplained. That table supplies the V and J calls and clone size; D and trimming were determined from the DNA. The sample table holds tens of thousands of clones, of which about 87% were seen once. Approximately 18% of the sample lies in the top ten.

This clonotype was sampled from a human donor in a cohort sampled during active COVID-19. Sequencing was carried out using peripheral blood. This sequence uses TRBV15 and TRBJ1-1; the D gene is not confidently resolved. The CDR3 region has the sequence CATSRVVGGGSPEAFF. The sequenced DNA is TGTGCCACCAGCAGAGTGGTGGGAGGAGGGAGCCCTGAAGCTTTCTTT.